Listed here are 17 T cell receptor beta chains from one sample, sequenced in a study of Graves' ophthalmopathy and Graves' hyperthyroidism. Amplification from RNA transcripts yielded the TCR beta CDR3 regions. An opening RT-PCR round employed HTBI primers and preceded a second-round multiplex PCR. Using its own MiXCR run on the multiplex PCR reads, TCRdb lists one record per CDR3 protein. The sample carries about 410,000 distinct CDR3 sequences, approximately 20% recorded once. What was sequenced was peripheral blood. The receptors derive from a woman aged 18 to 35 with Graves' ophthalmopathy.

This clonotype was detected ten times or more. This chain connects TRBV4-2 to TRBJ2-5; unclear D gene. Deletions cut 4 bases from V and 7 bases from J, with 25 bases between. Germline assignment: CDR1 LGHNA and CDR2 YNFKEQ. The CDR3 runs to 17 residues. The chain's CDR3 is CASSLSGGSASRWTQYF. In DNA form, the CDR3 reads TGTGCCAGCAGCCTATCCGGTGGAAGCGCCAGCCGGTGGACCCAGTACTTC.

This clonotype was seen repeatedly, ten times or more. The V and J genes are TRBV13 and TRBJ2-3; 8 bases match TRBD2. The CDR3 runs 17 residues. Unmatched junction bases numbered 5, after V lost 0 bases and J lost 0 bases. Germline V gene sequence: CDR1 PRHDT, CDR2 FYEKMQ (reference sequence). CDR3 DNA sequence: TGTGCCAGCAGCTTAGGGGGGACTAGTGGTAGCACAGATACGCAGTATTTT. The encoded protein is CASSLGGTSGSTDTQYF.

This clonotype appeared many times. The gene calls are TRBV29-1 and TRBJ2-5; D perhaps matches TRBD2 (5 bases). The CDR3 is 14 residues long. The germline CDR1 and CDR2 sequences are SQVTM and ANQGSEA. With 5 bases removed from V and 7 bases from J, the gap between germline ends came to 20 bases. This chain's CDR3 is CSVQRSAGGGTQYF. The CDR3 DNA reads TGCAGCGTTCAGCGGTCGGCAGGCGGAGGGACCCAGTACTTC. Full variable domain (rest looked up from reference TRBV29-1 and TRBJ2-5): SAVISQKPSRDICQRGTSLTIQCQVDSQVTMMFWYRQQPGQSLTLIATANQGSEATYESGFVIDKFPISRPNLTFSTLTVSNMSPEDSSIYLCSVQRSAGGGTQYFGPGTRLLVL.

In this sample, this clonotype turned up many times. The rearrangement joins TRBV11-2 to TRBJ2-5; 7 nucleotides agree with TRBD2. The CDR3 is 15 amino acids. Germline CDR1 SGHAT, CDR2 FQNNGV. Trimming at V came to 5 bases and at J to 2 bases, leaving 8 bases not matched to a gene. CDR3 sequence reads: CASSPRLAYQETQYF. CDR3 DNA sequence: TGTGCCAGCAGCCCCCGACTAGCATATCAAGAGACCCAGTACTTC.

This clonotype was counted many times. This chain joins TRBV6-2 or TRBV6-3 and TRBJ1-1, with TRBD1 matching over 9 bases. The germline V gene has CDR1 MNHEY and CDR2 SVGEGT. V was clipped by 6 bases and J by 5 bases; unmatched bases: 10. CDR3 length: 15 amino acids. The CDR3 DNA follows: TGTGCCAGCAGAAACTACAGGGGGCGTTGGACTGAAGCTTTCTTT. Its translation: CASRNYRGRWTEAFF.

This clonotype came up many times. The CDR3 nucleotides read TGTGCCAGCAGTCAACGGACGGCGAACACCGGGGAGCTGTTTTTT. Amino acids: CASSQRTANTGELFF. This sequence joins TRBV27 and TRBJ2-2, with no clear D. The V gene lost 5 bases and the J gene lost 0 bases, with 10 bases spanning the gap. From germline, CDR1 is MNHEY and CDR2 SMNVEV (reference sequence). There are 15 residues in the CDR3.

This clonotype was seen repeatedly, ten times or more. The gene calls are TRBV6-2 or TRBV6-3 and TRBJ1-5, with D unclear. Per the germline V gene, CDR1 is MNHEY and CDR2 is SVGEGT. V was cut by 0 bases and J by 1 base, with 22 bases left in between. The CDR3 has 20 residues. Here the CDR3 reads CASSYSARQPILGSNQPQHF. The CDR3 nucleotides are TGTGCCAGCAGTTACTCGGCTCGGCAGCCAATTTTAGGGAGCAATCAGCCCCAGCATTTT.

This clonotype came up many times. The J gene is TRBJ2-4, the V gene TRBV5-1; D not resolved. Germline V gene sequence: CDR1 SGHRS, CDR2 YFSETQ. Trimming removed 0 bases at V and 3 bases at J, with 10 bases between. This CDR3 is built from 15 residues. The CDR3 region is CASSLEAVGKNIQYF. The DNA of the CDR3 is TGCGCCAGCAGCTTGGAGGCGGTTGGCAAAAACATTCAGTACTTC.

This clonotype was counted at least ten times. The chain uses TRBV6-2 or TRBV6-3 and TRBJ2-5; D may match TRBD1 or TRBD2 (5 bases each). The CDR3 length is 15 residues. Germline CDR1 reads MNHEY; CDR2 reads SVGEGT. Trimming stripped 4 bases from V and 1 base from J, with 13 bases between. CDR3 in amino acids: CASSWGSGIQETQYF. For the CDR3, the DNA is TGTGCCAGCAGTTGGGGGTCGGGAATCCAAGAGACCCAGTACTTC.

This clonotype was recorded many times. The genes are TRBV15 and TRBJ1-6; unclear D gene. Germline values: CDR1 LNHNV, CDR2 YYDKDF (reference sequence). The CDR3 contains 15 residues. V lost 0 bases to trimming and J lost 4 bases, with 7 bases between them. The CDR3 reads CATSRDIGYNSPLHF. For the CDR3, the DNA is TGTGCCACCAGCAGAGATATCGGGTATAATTCACCCCTCCACTTT.

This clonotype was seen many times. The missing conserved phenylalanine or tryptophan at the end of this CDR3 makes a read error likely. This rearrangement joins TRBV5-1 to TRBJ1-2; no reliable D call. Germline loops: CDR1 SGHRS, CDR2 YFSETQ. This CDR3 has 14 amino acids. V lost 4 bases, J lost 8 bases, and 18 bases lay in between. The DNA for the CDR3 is TGCGCCAGCAGCCTCCAGGCAGGTTCCGGCGGCTACACCCTC. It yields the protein CASSLQAGSGGYTL.

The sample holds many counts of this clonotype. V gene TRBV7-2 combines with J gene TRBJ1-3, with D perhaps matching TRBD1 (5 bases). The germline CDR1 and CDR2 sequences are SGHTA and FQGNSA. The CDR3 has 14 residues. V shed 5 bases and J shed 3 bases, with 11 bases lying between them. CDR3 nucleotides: TGTGCCAGCAGCCTCGGGACGATTGGAAACACCATATATTTT. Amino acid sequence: CASSLGTIGNTIYF.

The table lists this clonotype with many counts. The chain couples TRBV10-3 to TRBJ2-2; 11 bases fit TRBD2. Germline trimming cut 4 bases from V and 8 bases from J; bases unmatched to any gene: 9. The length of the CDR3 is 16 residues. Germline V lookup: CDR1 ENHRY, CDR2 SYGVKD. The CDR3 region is CAISGGSGRALGELFF. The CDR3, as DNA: TGTGCCATCAGTGGTGGTAGCGGGAGGGCCCTAGGGGAGCTGTTTTTT.

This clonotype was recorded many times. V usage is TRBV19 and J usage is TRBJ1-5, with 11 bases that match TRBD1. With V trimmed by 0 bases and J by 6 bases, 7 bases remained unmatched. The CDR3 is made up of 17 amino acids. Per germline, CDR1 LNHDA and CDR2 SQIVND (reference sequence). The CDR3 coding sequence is TGTGCCAGTAGTATAGACCGAGGGACAGGGGGTTCTCAGCCCCAGCATTTT. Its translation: CASSIDRGTGGSQPQHF.

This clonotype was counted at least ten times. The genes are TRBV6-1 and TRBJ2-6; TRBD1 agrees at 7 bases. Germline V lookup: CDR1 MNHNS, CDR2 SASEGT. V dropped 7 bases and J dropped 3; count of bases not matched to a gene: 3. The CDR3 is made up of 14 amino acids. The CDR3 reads CASKTGFGANVLTF. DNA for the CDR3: TGTGCCAGCAAGACAGGGTTTGGGGCCAACGTCCTGACTTTC.

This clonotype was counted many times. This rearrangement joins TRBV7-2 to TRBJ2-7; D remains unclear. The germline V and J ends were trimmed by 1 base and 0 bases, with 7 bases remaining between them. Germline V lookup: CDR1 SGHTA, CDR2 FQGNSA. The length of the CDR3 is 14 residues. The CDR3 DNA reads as TGTGCCAGCAGCTTAGGACGGGCCTCCTACGAGCAGTACTTC. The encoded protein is CASSLGRASYEQYF. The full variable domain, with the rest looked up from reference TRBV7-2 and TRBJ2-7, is GAGVSQSPSNKVTEKGKDVELRCDPISGHTALYWYRQSLGQGLEFLIYFQGNSAPDKSGLPSDRFSAERTGGSVSTLTIQRTQQEDSAVYLCASSLGRASYEQYFGPGTRLTVT.

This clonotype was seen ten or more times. CDR3 sequence (DNA): TGTGCCAGCAGCCCTTCTGGGTCCTATAATTCACCCCTCCACTTT. Its translation: CASSPSGSYNSPLHF. The V and J genes are TRBV5-6 and TRBJ1-6; D not resolved. The CDR3 consists of 15 residues. Trimming left V 4 bases short and J 1 base short, with 9 bases between. Germline CDR1 and CDR2: SGHDT and YYEEEE. The complete variable domain, with remaining parts taken from reference TRBV5-6 and TRBJ1-6, reads DAGVTQSPTHLIKTRGQQVTLRCSPKSGHDTVSWYQQALGQGPQFIFQYYEEEERQRGNFPDRFSGHQFPNYSSELNVNALLLGDSALYLCASSPSGSYNSPLHFGNGTRLTVT.